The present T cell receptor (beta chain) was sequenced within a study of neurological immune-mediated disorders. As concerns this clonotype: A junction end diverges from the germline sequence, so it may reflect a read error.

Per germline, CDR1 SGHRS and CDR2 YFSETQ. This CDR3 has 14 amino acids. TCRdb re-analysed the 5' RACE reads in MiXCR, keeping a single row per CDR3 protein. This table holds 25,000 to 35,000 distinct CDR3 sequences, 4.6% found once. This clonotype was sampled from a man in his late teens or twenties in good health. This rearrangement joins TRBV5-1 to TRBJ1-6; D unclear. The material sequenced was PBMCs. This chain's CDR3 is CARSLSGGNSHLHF. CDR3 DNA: TGCGCCCGCAGCTTGTCAGGAGGGAATTCACACCTCCACTTT.